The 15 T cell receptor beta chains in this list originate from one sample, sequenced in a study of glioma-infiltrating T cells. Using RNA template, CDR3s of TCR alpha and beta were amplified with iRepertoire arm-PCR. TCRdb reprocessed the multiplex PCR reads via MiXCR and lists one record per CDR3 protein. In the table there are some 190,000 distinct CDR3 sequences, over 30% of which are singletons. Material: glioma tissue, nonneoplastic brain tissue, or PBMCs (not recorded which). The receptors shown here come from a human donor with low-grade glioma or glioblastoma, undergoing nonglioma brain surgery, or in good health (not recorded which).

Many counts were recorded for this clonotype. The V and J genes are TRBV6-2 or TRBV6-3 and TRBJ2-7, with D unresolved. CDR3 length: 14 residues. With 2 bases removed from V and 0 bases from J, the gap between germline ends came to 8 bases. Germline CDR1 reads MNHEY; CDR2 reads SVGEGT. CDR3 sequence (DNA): TGTGCCAGCAGTTACAGGCAGTACTCCTACGAGCAGTACTTC. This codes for CASSYRQYSYEQYF.

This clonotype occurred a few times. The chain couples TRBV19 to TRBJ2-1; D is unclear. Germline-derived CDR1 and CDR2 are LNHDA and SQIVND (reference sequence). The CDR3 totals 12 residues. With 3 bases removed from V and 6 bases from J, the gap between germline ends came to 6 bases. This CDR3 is CASSIFSNEQFF. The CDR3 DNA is TGTGCCAGTAGTATCTTTTCCAATGAGCAGTTCTTC.

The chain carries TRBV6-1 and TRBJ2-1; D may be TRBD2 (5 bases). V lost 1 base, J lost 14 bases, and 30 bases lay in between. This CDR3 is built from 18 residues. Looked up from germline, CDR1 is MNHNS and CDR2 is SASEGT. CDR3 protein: CASSEVPGRVTQDNEKFF. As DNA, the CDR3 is TGTGCCAGCAGTGAAGTCCCGGGGAGAGTCACACAAGACAATGAAAAGTTCTTC.

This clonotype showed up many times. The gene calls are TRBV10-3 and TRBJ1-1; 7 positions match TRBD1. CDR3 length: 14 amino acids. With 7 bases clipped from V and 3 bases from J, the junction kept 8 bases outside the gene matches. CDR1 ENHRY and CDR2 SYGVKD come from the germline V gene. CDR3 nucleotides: TGTGCCATCACACAGGGGCGGACGGACACTGAAGCTTTCTTT. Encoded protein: CAITQGRTDTEAFF.

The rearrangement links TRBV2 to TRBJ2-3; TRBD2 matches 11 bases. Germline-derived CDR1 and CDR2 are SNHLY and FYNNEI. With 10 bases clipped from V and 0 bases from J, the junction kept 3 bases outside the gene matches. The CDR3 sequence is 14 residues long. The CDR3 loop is CAKGTSGSTDTQYF. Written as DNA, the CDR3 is TGTGCCAAGGGGACTAGCGGTAGCACAGATACGCAGTATTTT.

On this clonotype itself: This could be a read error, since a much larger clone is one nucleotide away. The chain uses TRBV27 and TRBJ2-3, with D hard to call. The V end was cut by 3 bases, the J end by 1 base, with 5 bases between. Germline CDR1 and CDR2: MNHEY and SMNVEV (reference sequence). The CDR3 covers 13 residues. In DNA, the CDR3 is TGTGCCAGCAGTTTTGTGGGCACAGATACGCAGTATTTT. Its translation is CASSFVGTDTQYF.

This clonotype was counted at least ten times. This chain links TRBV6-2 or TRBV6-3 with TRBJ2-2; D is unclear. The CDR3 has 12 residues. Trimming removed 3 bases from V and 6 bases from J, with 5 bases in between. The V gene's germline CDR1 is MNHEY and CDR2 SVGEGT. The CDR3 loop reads CASSYLSGELFF. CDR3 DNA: TGTGCCAGCAGTTATTTATCCGGGGAGCTGTTTTTT.

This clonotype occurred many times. In DNA form, the CDR3 reads TGCAGTGCTAGATATCAGGGGACCACCGGGGAGCTGTTTTTT. Its translation: CSARYQGTTGELFF. The chain combines TRBV20-1 with TRBJ2-2, with a tentative D call TRBD1 (6 bases). V was cut by 2 bases and J by 4 bases, with 11 bases left in between. There are 14 residues in the CDR3. Germline loops: CDR1 DFQATT, CDR2 SNEGSKA (reference sequence).

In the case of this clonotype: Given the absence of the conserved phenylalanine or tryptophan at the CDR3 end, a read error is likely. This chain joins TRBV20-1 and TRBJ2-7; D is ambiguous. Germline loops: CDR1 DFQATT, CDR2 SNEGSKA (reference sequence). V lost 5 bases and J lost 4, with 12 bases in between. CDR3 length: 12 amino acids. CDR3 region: CSAETETYEQYS. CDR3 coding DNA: TGCAGTGCTGAGACTGAAACGTACGAGCAGTACTCC.

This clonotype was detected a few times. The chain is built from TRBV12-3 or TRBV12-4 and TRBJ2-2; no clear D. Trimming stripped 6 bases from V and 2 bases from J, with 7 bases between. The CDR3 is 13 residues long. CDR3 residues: CASSLRNTGELFF. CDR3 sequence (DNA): TGTGCCAGCAGCTTACGTAACACCGGGGAGCTGTTTTTT.

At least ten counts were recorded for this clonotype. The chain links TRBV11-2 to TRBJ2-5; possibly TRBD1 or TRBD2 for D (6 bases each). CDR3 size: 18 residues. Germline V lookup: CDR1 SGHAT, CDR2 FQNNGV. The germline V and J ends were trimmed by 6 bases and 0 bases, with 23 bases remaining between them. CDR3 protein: CASRRGRGGRGNQETQYF. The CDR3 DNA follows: TGTGCCAGCAGGCGCGGAAGGGGAGGCAGGGGAAACCAAGAGACCCAGTACTTC.

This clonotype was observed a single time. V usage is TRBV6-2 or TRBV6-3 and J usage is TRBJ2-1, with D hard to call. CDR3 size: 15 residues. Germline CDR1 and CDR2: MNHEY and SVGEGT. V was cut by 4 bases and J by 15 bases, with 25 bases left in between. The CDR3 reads CASSSSLLSLDETFF. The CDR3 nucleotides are TGTGCCAGCAGTTCCTCGTTGCTCTCTTTGGATGAGACGTTCTTC.

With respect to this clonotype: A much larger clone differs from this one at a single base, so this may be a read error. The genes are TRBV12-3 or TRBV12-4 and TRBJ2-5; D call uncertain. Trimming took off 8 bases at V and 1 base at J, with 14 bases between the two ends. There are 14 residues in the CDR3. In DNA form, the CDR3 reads TGTGCCAGCTGCCAACCCCCCATCCAAGAGACCCAGTACTTC. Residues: CASCQPPIQETQYF.

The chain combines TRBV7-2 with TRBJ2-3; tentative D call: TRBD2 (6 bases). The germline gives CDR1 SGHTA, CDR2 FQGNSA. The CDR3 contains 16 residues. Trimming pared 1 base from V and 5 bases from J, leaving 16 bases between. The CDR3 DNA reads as TGTGCCAGCAGCTTAGATTATGCGGGAAACAAAGATACGCAGTATTTT. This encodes CASSLDYAGNKDTQYF.

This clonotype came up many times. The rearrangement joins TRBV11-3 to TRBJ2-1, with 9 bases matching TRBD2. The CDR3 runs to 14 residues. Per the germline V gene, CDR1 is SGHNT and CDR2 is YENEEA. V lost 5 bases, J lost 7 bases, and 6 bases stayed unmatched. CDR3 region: CASSLLAGSNEQFF. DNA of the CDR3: TGTGCCAGCAGCCTCCTAGCGGGGTCGAATGAGCAGTTCTTC.